This T cell receptor beta chain was documented in a study of blood T cell repertoires in COVID-19. The overall study: Nucleic acid was either cDNA or gDNA, and it came from T cells, B-cell-depleted T cells, or PBMCs.

The length of the CDR3 is 14 residues. Germline V CDR1 and CDR2: MDHEN, SYDVKM. Trimming took off 6 bases at V and 10 bases at J, with 21 bases between the two ends. Authors' processing steps: Quantification of nucleated cells was approximated via reference gene primer amplification. Repertoires were generated with immunoSEQ multiplex PCR, while TCRdb's copy carries only in-frame clones and drops some. The DNA was the basis for D and trimming; V, J and clone size are from that table. Seen here are approximately 300,000 clones, 85% to 90% observed once, and the top ten hold 3.7%. The gene calls are TRBV28 and TRBJ1-1, with unresolved D. This TCR was recovered from a woman aged 35 to 49 with acute or convalescent COVID-19. Sequences were obtained from peripheral blood. CDR3 coding DNA: TGTGCCAGCAGCCTCCCCCAACCGGGGTCTGGAGCTTTCTTT. This translates into CASSLPQPGSGAFF.